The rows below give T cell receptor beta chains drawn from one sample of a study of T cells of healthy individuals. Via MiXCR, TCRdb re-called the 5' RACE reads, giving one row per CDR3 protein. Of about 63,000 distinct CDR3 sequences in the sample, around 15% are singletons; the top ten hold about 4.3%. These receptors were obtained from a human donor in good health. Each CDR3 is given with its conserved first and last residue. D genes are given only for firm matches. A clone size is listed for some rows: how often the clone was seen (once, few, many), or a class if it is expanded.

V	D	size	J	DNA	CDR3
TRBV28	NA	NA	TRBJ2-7	TGTGCCAGCAGCATAAGGTTTGACGAGCAGTACTTC	CASSIRFDEQYF
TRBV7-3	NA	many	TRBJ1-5	TGTGCCAGCAGCTTCTCAGGACTTAATCAGCCCCAGCATTTT	CASSFSGLNQPQHF
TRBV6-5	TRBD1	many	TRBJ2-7	TGTGCCAGCAGTCCCGGGACAGCATACGAGCAGTACTTC	CASSPGTAYEQYF
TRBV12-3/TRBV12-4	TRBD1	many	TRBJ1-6	TGTGCCAGCAGGGGGGCGTTGGGGACAGGGAATTCACCCCTCCACTTT	CASRGALGTGNSPLHF
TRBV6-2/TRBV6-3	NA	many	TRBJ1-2	TGTGCCAGCATCACCGGCTGGGGGGGCTATGGCTACACCTTC	CASITGWGGYGYTF
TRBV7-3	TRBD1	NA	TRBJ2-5	TGTGCCAGCAGCTTAAGTAGGGACAGTCAAGAGACCCAGTACTTC	CASSLSRDSQETQYF
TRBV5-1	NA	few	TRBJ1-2	TGCGCCAGCAGACCCGACTTCGCGGTCTATGGCTACACCTTC	CASRPDFAVYGYTF
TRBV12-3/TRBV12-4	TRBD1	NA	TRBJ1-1	TGTGCCAGCAGTATTGGACAGGAGATAGCTGAAGCTTTCTTT	CASSIGQEIAEAFF
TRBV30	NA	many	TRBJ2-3	TGTGCCTGGAGTGTATTTTCGGGAGATACGCAGTATTTT	CAWSVFSGDTQYF
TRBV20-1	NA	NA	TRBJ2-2	TGCAGTGCTAGATCGCGGGCCTCCGGGGAGCTGTTTTTT	CSARSRASGELFF
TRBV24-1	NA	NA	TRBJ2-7	TGTGCCACCGGGCGAGGGGAGCAGTACTTC	CATGRGEQYF
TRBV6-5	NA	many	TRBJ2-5	TGTGCCAGCAGAACGGGTGCCCTCCAAGAGACCCAGTACTTC	CASRTGALQETQYF
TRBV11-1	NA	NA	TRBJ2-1	TGTGCCAGCAGCCCGGTTGGTCCCTACAATGAGCAGTTCTTC	CASSPVGPYNEQFF
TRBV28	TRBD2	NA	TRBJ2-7	TGTGCCAGCAGTACGCCTAGCGGGTGGAGCTCCTACGAGCAGTACTTC	CASSTPSGWSSYEQYF
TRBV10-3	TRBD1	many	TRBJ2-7	TGTGCCATCAGTCAGGGGGACGAGCAGTACTTC	CAISQGDEQYF
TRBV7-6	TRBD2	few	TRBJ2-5	TGTGCCAGCAGCTTAGAGGGACTAGCGGGAGTTCCGGGGACCCAGTACTTC	CASSLEGLAGVPGTQYF
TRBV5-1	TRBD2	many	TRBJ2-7	TGCGCCAGCAGCTTGCTAGCGGGGGGGGAATACGAGCAGTACTTC	CASSLLAGGEYEQYF
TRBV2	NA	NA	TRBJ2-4	TGTGCCAGCAGTCTTACAACAACCAAAAACATTCAGTACTTC	CASSLTTTKNIQYF
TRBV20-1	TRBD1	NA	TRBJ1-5	TGCAGTGCTGGGGACAGGGCCCAGCCCCAGCATTTT	CSAGDRAQPQHF
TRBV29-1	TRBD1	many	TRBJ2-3	TGCAGCGTTCTCAGTGGACAGGGGGGATCAGATACGCAGTATTTT	CSVLSGQGGSDTQYF
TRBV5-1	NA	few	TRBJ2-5	TGCGCCAGCAGGCTGGGCAGACTCCTACAAGAGACCCAGTACTTC	CASRLGRLLQETQYF
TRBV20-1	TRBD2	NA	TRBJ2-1	TGCAGTGCTGTACCGTCCGGGACTAGCGGGGGGGCAGATCAGTTCTTC	CSAVPSGTSGGADQFF
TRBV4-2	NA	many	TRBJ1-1	TGTGCCAGCAGCCAAGATCGTGTGGGGTATAATGAAGCTTTCTTT	CASSQDRVGYNEAFF
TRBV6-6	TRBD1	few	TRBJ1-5	TGTGCCAGCAGGGGACAGTTGAATCAGCCCCAGCATTTT	CASRGQLNQPQHF
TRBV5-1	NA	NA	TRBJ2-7	TGCGCCAGCAGCTCGACATCTTACTCCTACGAGCAGTACTTC	CASSSTSYSYEQYF
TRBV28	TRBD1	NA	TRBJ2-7	TGTGCCAGCAGTTTACAAGGGGGCGGTTCGTACGAGCAGTACTTC	CASSLQGGGSYEQYF
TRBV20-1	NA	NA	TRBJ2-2	TGCAGTGCTAGAGATCGGGGCGGACAAACCTTTAACACCGGGGAGCTGTTTTTT	CSARDRGGQTFNTGELFF
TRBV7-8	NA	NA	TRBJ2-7	TGTGCCAGCAGCTTCTCAGACAGGTGGAACTACGAGCAGTACTTC	CASSFSDRWNYEQYF
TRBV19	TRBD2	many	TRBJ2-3	TGTGCCAGTAGTTGGCGGGGGGCTAGCACAGATACGCAGTATTTT	CASSWRGASTDTQYF
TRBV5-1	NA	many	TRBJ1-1	TGCGCCAGCAGCTTGGCAGCAGGACTTACTGAAGCTTTCTTT	CASSLAAGLTEAFF
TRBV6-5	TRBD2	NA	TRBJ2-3	TGTGCCAGCAGAAGCATGGGGGGGCTAGCGGGAGTCACAGATACGCAGTATTTT	CASRSMGGLAGVTDTQYF
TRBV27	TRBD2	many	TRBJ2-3	TGTGCCAGCAGTTCTCTAGCGGAGGGCACAGATACGCAGTATTTT	CASSSLAEGTDTQYF
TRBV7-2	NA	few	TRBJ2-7	TGTGCCAGCAGCTTAGTGGGTCTAGCCAACACCTACGAGCAGTACTTC	CASSLVGLANTYEQYF
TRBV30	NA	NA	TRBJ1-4	TGTGCCTGGGGTAGGACAGAAGAACTGTTTTTT	CAWGRTEELFF
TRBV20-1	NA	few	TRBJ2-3	TGCAGTGTCGGGGGGCAAGCAGATACGCAGTATTTT	CSVGGQADTQYF
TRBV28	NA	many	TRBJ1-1	TGTGCCAGCAGAACCCCGGGCCTTGAAGCTTTCTTT	CASRTPGLEAFF
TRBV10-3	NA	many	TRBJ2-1	TGTGCCATCAGGACTCCCGGGACCTATGACAATGAGCAGTTCTTC	CAIRTPGTYDNEQFF
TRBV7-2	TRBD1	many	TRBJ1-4	TGTGCCAGCAGCCTAAGGACAGGCATTAATGAAAAACTGTTTTTT	CASSLRTGINEKLFF
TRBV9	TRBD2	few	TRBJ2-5	TGTGCCAGCAGCTTAGCTCCGGGACTAGCGGGCAAAGAGACCCAGTACTTC	CASSLAPGLAGKETQYF
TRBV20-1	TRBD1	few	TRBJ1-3	TGCAGTGCTAGGGGACAGGTGTCCTCTGGAAACACCATATATTTT	CSARGQVSSGNTIYF